A selection of T cell receptor beta chains follows, all from one sample in a study of cytotoxic CD8 clonotypes in ibrutinib-treated CLL. TCRdb keeps only in-frame clones here, not all; method: immunoSEQ multiplex PCR. The sample lists approximately 150,000 clones, under 85% occurring once. The starting material was PBMCs, obtained after 24 months of ibrutinib treatment. These receptors originate from a human donor with chronic lymphocytic leukemia. Each CDR3 is given without its conserved first and last residue. Each record gives: V gene, J gene, CDR3 protein.

>TRBV6-1|TRBJ1-2
ASSEAQTGLSRGYT
>TRBV2|TRBJ1-1
ASSETRGHYTEAF
>TRBV11-3|TRBJ2-5
ASSLDGRQQETQY
>TRBV28|TRBJ2-3
ASRPMELAATQY
>TRBV9|TRBJ2-1
ASSYTRERYNEQF
>TRBV28|TRBJ2-1
ATKAGGWQF
>TRBV10-3|TRBJ2-1
AISEVVYNEQF
>TRBV19|TRBJ1-2
ASSGTGGGYGYT
>TRBV12-5|TRBJ2-2
ASGLGMSGSGLTNTGELF
>TRBV5-1|TRBJ2-5
ASSPGQGVAVQETQY
>TRBV19|TRBJ1-5
ASSSDSGDQPQH
>TRBV13|TRBJ2-2
ASSLGGYLTGELF
>TRBV30|TRBJ1-1
AWSVLNEAF
>TRBV19|TRBJ2-3
ASSLGLADTQY
>TRBV2|TRBJ1-4
ASNFGRGRDEKLF
>TRBV12-5|TRBJ1-6
ASGSALGGSNSPLH
>TRBV6-6|TRBJ2-1
ASRLTGGNEQF
>TRBV6-5|TRBJ2-3
ASSYTIRDTQY
>TRBV19|TRBJ2-2
ALPRTRDLTTGELF
>TRBV9|TRBJ1-2
ASSVVPDQRSYT
>TRBV18|TRBJ1-3
ASSPDRGPGNTIY
>TRBV5-4|TRBJ1-2
ASSLVLDYDGYT
>TRBV7-3|TRBJ2-1
ASSLAGGRYNEQF
>TRBV6-1|TRBJ1-2
ARRDINNGYT
>TRBV19|TRBJ1-4
ASSFGQIPNYLF
>TRBV5-6|TRBJ1-4
ASSLGRATNEKLF
>TRBV19|TRBJ1-2
ASRQGGYGYT
>TRBV6-1|TRBJ1-2
ASRGAGATYGYT
>TRBV9|TRBJ1-5
ASSVRDSNQPQH
>TRBV19|TRBJ2-2
ASSSFGKSNTGELF
>TRBV4-3|TRBJ1-1
ASSLTVNTEAF
>TRBV5-3|TRBJ1-1
ARSLVQGNFTEAF
>TRBV5-5|TRBJ2-1
ASSSLAGGKRSSYNEQF
>TRBV27|TRBJ2-7
ASSLSTSYEQY
>TRBV29-1|TRBJ1-2
SVEPGTYGYT
>TRBV7-8|TRBJ1-1
ASSLVTTEAF
>TRBV5-1|TRBJ2-5
ASSLAVSTETQY
>TRBV19|TRBJ1-2
ASSIMTTNYGYT
>TRBV28|TRBJ1-4
ASSHHPGQRNEKLF
>TRBV9|TRBJ2-1
ASSVAPRGDNEQF
>TRBV11-2|TRBJ1-6
ASSPLPRDGDNSPLH
>TRBV28|TRBJ2-7
ASWTSGRSEQY
>TRBV29-1|TRBJ2-5
SVTGTSGGAGRETQY
>TRBV28|TRBJ2-7
ASNLRGLAGTEQY
>TRBV7-4|TRBJ1-5
ASSLGTLRNQPQH
>TRBV28|TRBJ1-5
ASSTRQGRRNQPQH
>TRBV6-5|TRBJ2-5
ASSPSGRETQY
>TRBV6-5|TRBJ1-3
ASKILSGNTIY
>TRBV7-2|TRBJ1-3
ASSPGQGLPGNTIY
>TRBV5-1|TRBJ2-1
ASSLEAGRYNEQF
>TRBV30|TRBJ2-1
GGSSYNEQF
>TRBV2|TRBJ1-4
ASQRRSNEKLF
>TRBV4-2|TRBJ1-4
ASSQEELRVEKLF
>TRBV5-1|TRBJ2-5
ASSLVVGETQY